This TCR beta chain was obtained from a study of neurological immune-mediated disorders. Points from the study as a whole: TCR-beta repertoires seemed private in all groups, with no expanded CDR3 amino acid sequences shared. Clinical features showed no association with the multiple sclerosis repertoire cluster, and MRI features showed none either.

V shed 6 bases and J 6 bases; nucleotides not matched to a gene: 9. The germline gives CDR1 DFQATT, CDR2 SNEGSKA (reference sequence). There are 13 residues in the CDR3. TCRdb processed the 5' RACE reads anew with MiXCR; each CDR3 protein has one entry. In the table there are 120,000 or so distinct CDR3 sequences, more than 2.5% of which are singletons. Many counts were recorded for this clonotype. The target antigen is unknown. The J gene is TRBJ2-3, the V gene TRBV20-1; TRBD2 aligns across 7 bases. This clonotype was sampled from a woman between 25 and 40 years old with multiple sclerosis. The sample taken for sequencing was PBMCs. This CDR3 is CSAIAGVGDTQYF. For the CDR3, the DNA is TGCAGTGCCATAGCGGGTGTGGGGGATACGCAGTATTTT.